Following are 27 T cell receptor beta chains from one sample sequenced in a study of cytomegalovirus exposure and HLA in healthy donors. The PCR used 60 Vbeta and 13 Jbeta primers. Sequenced by immunoSEQ multiplex PCR; TCRdb stores in-frame clones only, minus some. The sample has fewer than 250,000 clones; 78% are singletons. The sequenced sample consisted of PBMCs. The receptors originated from a male donor in good health and CMV-seronegative.

This clone was seen only once. The chain employs TRBV2 and TRBJ2-7; TRBD2 is a possible D gene (6 bases). CDR3 length: 17 residues. V lost 0 bases and J lost 3, with 18 bases in between. Looked up from germline, CDR1 is SNHLY and CDR2 is FYNNEI. In DNA form, the CDR3 reads TGTGCCAGCAGTGAAGCGCTTAGTGCGGGGCCCTTCTACGAGCAGTACTTC. Translated: CASSEALSAGPFYEQYF.

The sample holds a few counts of this clone. The rearrangement uses TRBV19 and TRBJ2-7; D might be TRBD2 (5 bases). This CDR3 contains 15 residues. Trimming cost V 3 bases and J 2 bases, with 14 bases left between them. In germline, CDR1 is LNHDA, CDR2 SQIVND (reference sequence). Written as DNA, the CDR3 is TGTGCCAGTAGTATGGGTTCGGGAAGACCCTACGAGCAGTACTTC. Its protein product is CASSMGSGRPYEQYF.

The DNA for the CDR3 is TGTGCCAGCAGCCAAGTCGCAGGGGAGTTTTACAATGAGCAGTTCTTC. This translates into CASSQVAGEFYNEQFF. The gene calls are TRBV14 and TRBJ2-1; tentatively, D is TRBD1 (6 bases). V was shortened by 1 base and J by 4 bases, with 14 bases between the two germline ends. The CDR3 runs 16 residues. Germline CDR1 reads SGHDN; CDR2 reads FVKESK.

The gene calls are TRBV5-1 and TRBJ2-7; weak D call: TRBD2 (6 bases). Germline values: CDR1 SGHRS, CDR2 YFSETQ. The CDR3 sequence is 13 residues long. V lost 4 bases and J 6 bases, leaving 14 bases between the germline ends. The CDR3 reads CASSLPGGSEQYF. The CDR3 region has the DNA TGCGCCAGCAGCCTCCCTGGAGGGTCCGAGCAGTACTTC.

J is TRBJ2-7 and V is TRBV7-8; 12 bases map to TRBD2. CDR3 length: 16 residues. Trimming at V came to 5 bases and at J to 0 bases, leaving 5 bases not matched to a gene. CDR1 is SGHVS and CDR2 is FQNEAQ in the germline V gene. CDR3 bases: TGTGCCAGCAGCCTATTGACTAGCGGGAGCTCCTACGAGCAGTACTTC. Its translation: CASSLLTSGSSYEQYF. The whole variable domain, remainder taken from reference TRBV7-8 and TRBJ2-7, is GAGVSQSPRYKVAKRGQDVALRCDPISGHVSLFWYQQALGQGPEFLTYFQNEAQLDKSGLPSDRFFAERPEGSVSTLKIQRTQQEDSAVYLCASSLLTSGSSYEQYFGPGTRLTVT.

The chain couples TRBV7-9 to TRBJ2-7, with 8 positions matching TRBD1. The CDR3 is made up of 17 amino acids. Germline CDR1 and CDR2: SEHNR and FQNEAQ (reference sequence). J lost 0 bases, V lost 1 base, and 8 bases had no gene match. The CDR3 sequence: CASSLGTGRHSSYEQYF. As DNA, the CDR3 is TGTGCCAGCAGCTTAGGGACAGGGCGTCATAGCTCCTACGAGCAGTACTTC. The variable domain in full, with the rest retrieved from reference TRBV7-9 and TRBJ2-7, is DTGVSQNPRHKITKRGQNVTFRCDPISEHNRLYWYRQTLGQGPEFLTYFQNEAQLEKSRLLSDRFSAERPKGSFSTLEIQRTEQGDSAMYLCASSLGTGRHSSYEQYFGPGTRLTVT.

In its sample, this clone was seen once. The chain uses TRBV7-6 and TRBJ2-2, with a tentative D call TRBD2 (5 bases). The CDR3 is 14 amino acids. Germline CDR1 is SGHVS and CDR2 is FNYEAQ. Trimming left V 0 bases short and J 6 bases short, with 8 bases between. CDR3 coding DNA: TGTGCCAGCAGCTTAGCGGGAGTGGCCGGGGAGCTGTTTTTT. As protein: CASSLAGVAGELFF. Variable domain in full (rest from reference TRBV7-6 and TRBJ2-2): GAGVSQSPRYKVTKRGQDVALRCDPISGHVSLYWYRQALGQGPEFLTYFNYEAQQDKSGLPNDRFSAERPEGSISTLTIQRTEQRDSAMYRCASSLAGVAGELFFGEGSRLTVL.

This clone has only a few counts. The chain carries TRBV6-4 and TRBJ2-1; a weak D match, TRBD2 (5 bases). This CDR3 has 14 residues. The V gene's germline CDR1 is MRHNA and CDR2 SNTAGT. V lost 6 bases, J lost 7 bases, and 16 bases lay in between. CDR3 sequence: CASSETTLGNEQFF. CDR3 DNA sequence: TGTGCCAGCAGCGAGACTACCCTTGGGAATGAGCAGTTCTTC.

The chain combines TRBV7-9 with TRBJ2-1; the D is unclear. V gave up 1 base and J gave up 0 bases, with 7 bases separating them. The CDR3 spans 15 residues. Per germline, CDR1 SEHNR and CDR2 FQNEAQ (reference sequence). CDR3 coding DNA: TGTGCCAGCAGCTTAGTTTTGAGCTCCTACAATGAGCAGTTCTTC. This sequence encodes CASSLVLSSYNEQFF.

The genes are TRBV29-1 and TRBJ2-3; 8 bases fit TRBD2. V lost 7 bases and J lost 9; bases outside the gene matches: 12. Germline V lookup: CDR1 SQVTM, CDR2 ANQGSEA. CDR3 size: 13 residues. In nucleotides, the CDR3 is TGCAGCGCTGAGGCCGCGGGGGGTAAAACGCAGTATTTT. This codes for CSAEAAGGKTQYF.

The V and J genes are TRBV5-8 and TRBJ2-3, with a tentative D call TRBD1 (6 bases). Between the trimmed V and J ends, which lost 0 bases and 2 bases, there was a span of 10 bases. Germline lookup yields CDR1 SGHTS and CDR2 YDEGEE. This CDR3 region has 15 residues. CDR3 region: CASSLDREYTDTQYF. The CDR3 DNA follows: TGTGCCAGCAGCTTGGACAGGGAGTACACAGATACGCAGTATTTT.

The CDR3 DNA is TGTGCCACCAGCAGAGATTTCGGAAAACTGTTTTTT. Its protein product is CATSRDFGKLFF. The genes are TRBV15 and TRBJ1-4; no definite D call. Between the trimmed V and J ends, which lost 0 bases and 10 bases, there was a span of 6 bases. CDR3 size: 12 residues. Germline lookup yields CDR1 LNHNV and CDR2 YYDKDF (reference sequence).

This clone appeared a single time. The chain employs TRBV7-3 and TRBJ2-7, with D unclear. Germline CDR1 is SGHTA and CDR2 is FQGTGA. V lost 5 bases and J lost 3, with 14 bases in between. The CDR3 contains 14 residues. CDR3 sequence (DNA): TGTGCCAGCAGCCTGGTTGGCGGATACTACGAGCAGTACTTC. This encodes CASSLVGGYYEQYF.

CDR3 protein: CASGTGQNIQYF. CDR3 nucleotides: TGTGCCAGCGGGACAGGCCAAAACATTCAGTACTTC. This chain connects TRBV28 to TRBJ2-4; 8 positions agree with TRBD1. The germline gives CDR1 MDHEN, CDR2 SYDVKM. V gave up 8 bases and J gave up 5 bases; unmatched junction bases: 2. CDR3 size: 12 residues.

CDR3 sequence reads: CASMGDCSNQPQHF. CDR3 nucleotides: TGTGCCAGCATGGGTGACTGTAGCAATCAGCCCCAGCATTTT. V and J are TRBV6-4 and TRBJ1-5; D remains ambiguous. The CDR3 is 14 amino acids. V lost 7 bases, J lost 0 bases, and 10 bases lay in between. The germline gives CDR1 MRHNA, CDR2 SNTAGT.

The chain is built from TRBV6-5 and TRBJ2-7; 12 bases map to TRBD2. The CDR3 covers 15 residues. J gave up 4 bases and V 5 bases, and 6 bases lay outside the gene matches. Germline CDR1 and CDR2: MNHEY and SVGAGI. In nucleotides, the CDR3 is TGTGCCAGCAGTCAGGAGACTAGCGGGAGTTACGAGCAGTACTTC. Translated: CASSQETSGSYEQYF.

The table lists this clone with a few counts. This chain links TRBV28 with TRBJ1-1; the D gene is possibly TRBD1 (6 bases). Germline V CDR1 and CDR2: MDHEN, SYDVKM. V lost 0 bases, J lost 7 bases, and 12 bases lay in between. The CDR3 has 14 residues. The CDR3 region has the DNA TGTGCCAGCAGTTTATGGACACAGGGATTTGAAGCTTTCTTT. Translation: CASSLWTQGFEAFF.

This clone was recorded only once. The gene calls are TRBV2 and TRBJ1-2; a weak D match, TRBD1 (6 bases). The CDR3 has 14 amino acids. V was shortened by 1 base and J by 6 bases, with 12 bases between the two germline ends. Per germline, CDR1 SNHLY and CDR2 FYNNEI. Here the CDR3 reads CASSEEVTGNGYTF. As DNA, the CDR3 is TGTGCCAGCAGTGAAGAGGTTACAGGGAATGGCTACACCTTC.

The J gene is TRBJ2-5, the V gene TRBV5-8; D is possibly TRBD2 (6 bases). This CDR3 has 14 amino acids. Germline CDR1 reads SGHTS; CDR2 reads YDEGEE. Trimming shortened V by 4 bases and J by 2 bases, and 12 bases separated the two germline ends. DNA of the CDR3: TGTGCCAGCAGCATAGGGACTCTTCAAGAGACCCAGTACTTC. Its protein product is CASSIGTLQETQYF.

The chain combines TRBV6-5 with TRBJ2-7; the D gene is possibly TRBD2 (5 bases). Trimming cost V 6 bases and J 7 bases, with 10 bases left between them. Germline V CDR1 and CDR2: MNHEY, SVGAGI. This CDR3 comprises 11 residues. The CDR3 DNA follows: TGTGCCAGCAGCGGGGTCTCGGAGCAGTACTTC. It is translated as CASSGVSEQYF.

The chain joins TRBV28 to TRBJ2-2; D gene ambiguous. This CDR3 spans 11 amino acids. Trimming cost V 6 bases and J 7 bases, with 6 bases left between them. CDR1 and CDR2 (germline): MDHEN, SYDVKM. The CDR3 sequence is CASSQRGELFF. DNA for the CDR3: TGTGCCAGCAGCCAGCGCGGGGAGCTGTTTTTT.

V is TRBV19 and J is TRBJ1-4; D not certain. V was pared by 1 base and J by 7 bases, with 13 bases between. This CDR3 is built from 15 residues. The germline CDR1 and CDR2 sequences are LNHDA and SQIVND (reference sequence). Here the CDR3 reads CASSIATTASEKLFF. In DNA form, the CDR3 reads TGTGCCAGTAGTATAGCAACGACGGCTAGTGAAAAACTGTTTTTT. The whole variable domain, remainder taken from reference TRBV19 and TRBJ1-4, is DGGITQSPKYLFRKEGQNVTLSCEQNLNHDAMYWYRQDPGQGLRLIYYSQIVNDFQKGDIAEGYSVSREKKESFPLTVTSAQKNPTAFYLCASSIATTASEKLFFGSGTQLSVL.

The table lists this clone with a few counts. The chain combines TRBV19 with TRBJ1-5; TRBD1 matches at 7 bases. This CDR3 region has 15 residues. Looked up from germline, CDR1 is LNHDA and CDR2 is SQIVND (reference sequence). Trimming at V came to 8 bases and at J to 1 base, leaving 8 bases not matched to a gene. The CDR3 DNA reads as TGTGCCAGTCGGGACAGTCCGAAAAGCAATCAGCCCCAGCATTTT. It is translated as CASRDSPKSNQPQHF.

The chain uses TRBV27 and TRBJ2-3; TRBD2 matches 13 bases. The germline CDR1 and CDR2 sequences are MNHEY and SMNVEV (reference sequence). This CDR3 has 17 residues. The V segment lost 1 base and the J segment 4 bases; nucleotides outside the gene matches: 5. The CDR3 DNA reads TGTGCCAGCAGTTTATATGGGACTAGCGGGACCTCAGATACGCAGTATTTT. Amino acid sequence: CASSLYGTSGTSDTQYF.

The gene calls are TRBV5-1 and TRBJ2-3, with D unresolved. The CDR3 covers 12 residues. The V gene's germline CDR1 is SGHRS and CDR2 YFSETQ. Trimming removed 1 base from V and 6 bases from J, with 6 bases in between. This chain's CDR3 is CASSLPPDTQYF. CDR3 coding DNA: TGCGCCAGCAGCTTGCCCCCGGATACGCAGTATTTT.

The chain is built from TRBV10-2 and TRBJ2-5; TRBD2 is a possible D gene (6 bases). V was pared by 4 bases and J by 8 bases, with 14 bases between. Per the germline V gene, CDR1 is WSHSY and CDR2 is SAAADI. This CDR3 spans 13 amino acids. The CDR3 DNA reads as TGCGCCAGCAGTGTGGCTAGCGCGAGTACCCAGTACTTC. It codes for CASSVASASTQYF.

The rearrangement links TRBV28 to TRBJ2-2; D gene ambiguous. Germline V CDR1 and CDR2: MDHEN, SYDVKM. This CDR3 contains 13 residues. Trimming stripped 8 bases from V and 0 bases from J, with 7 bases between. CDR3 DNA sequence: TGTGCCAGCTGCATAGCGAACACCGGGGAGCTGTTTTTT. Translation gives CASCIANTGELFF.